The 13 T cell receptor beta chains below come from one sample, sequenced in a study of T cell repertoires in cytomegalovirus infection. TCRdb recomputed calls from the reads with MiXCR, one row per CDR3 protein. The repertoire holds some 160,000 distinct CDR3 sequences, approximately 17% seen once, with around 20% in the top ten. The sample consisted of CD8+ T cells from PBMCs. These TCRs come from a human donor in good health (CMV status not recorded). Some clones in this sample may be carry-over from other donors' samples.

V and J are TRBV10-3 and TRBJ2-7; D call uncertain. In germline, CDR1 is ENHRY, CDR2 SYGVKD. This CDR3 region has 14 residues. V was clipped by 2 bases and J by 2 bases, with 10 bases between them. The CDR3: CAISEILSPYEQYF. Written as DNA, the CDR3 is TGTGCCATCAGTGAGATCCTATCCCCCTACGAGCAGTACTTC.

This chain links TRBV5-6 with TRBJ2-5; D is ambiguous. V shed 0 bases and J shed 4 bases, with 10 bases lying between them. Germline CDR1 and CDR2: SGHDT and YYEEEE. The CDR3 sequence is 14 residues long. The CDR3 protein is CASSLDGYPETQYF. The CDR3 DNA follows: TGTGCCAGCAGCTTGGACGGGTACCCAGAGACCCAGTACTTC. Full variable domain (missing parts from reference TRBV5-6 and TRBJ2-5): DAGVTQSPTHLIKTRGQQVTLRCSPKSGHDTVSWYQQALGQGPQFIFQYYEEEERQRGNFPDRFSGHQFPNYSSELNVNALLLGDSALYLCASSLDGYPETQYFGPGTRLLVL.

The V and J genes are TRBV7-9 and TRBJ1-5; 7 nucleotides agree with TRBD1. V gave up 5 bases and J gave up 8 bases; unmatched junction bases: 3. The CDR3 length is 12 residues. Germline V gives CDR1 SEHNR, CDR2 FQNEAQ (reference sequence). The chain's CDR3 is CASSPQGEPQHF. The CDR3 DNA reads TGTGCCAGCAGCCCGCAGGGGGAGCCCCAGCATTTT. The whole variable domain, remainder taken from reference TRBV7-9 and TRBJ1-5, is DTGVSQNPRHKITKRGQNVTFRCDPISEHNRLYWYRQTLGQGPEFLTYFQNEAQLEKSRLLSDRFSAERPKGSFSTLEIQRTEQGDSAMYLCASSPQGEPQHFGDGTRLSIL.

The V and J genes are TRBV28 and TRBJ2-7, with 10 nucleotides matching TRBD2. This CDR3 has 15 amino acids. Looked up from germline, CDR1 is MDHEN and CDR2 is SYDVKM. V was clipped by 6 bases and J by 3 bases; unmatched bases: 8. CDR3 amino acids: CASSLPASGSYEQYF. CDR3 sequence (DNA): TGTGCCAGCAGCCTCCCGGCTAGCGGGAGCTACGAGCAGTACTTC.

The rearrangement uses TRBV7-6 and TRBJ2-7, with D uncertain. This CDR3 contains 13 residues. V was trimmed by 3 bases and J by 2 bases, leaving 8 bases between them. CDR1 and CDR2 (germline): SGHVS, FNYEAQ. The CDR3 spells CASSFRDAYEQYF. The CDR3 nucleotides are TGTGCCAGCAGCTTTCGTGACGCCTACGAGCAGTACTTC.

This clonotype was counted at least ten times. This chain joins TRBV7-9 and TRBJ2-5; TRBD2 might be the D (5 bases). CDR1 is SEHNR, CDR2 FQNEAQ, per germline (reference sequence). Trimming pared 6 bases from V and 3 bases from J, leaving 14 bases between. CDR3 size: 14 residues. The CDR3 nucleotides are TGTGCCAGCAGGCCAGCCGGGAAAAAAGAGACCCAGTACTTC. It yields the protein CASRPAGKKETQYF.

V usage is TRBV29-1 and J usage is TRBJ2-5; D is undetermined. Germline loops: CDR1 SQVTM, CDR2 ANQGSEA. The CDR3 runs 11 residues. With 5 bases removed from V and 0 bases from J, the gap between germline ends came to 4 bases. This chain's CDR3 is CSVPYQETQYF. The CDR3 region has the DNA TGCAGCGTTCCGTACCAAGAGACCCAGTACTTC.

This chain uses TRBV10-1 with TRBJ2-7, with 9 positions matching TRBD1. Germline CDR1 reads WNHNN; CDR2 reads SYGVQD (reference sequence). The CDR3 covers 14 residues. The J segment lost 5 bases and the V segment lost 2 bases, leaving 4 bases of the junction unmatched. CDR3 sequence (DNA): TGCGCCAGCAGTGAGCACAGGGGGCTAGACGAGCAGTACTTC. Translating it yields CASSEHRGLDEQYF.

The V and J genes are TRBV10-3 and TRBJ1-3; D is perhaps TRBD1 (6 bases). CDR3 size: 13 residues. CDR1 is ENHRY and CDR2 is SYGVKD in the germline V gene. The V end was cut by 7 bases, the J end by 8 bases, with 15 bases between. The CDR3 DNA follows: TGTGCCATCAAATCGGGACACCTAGACACCATATATTTT. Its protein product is CAIKSGHLDTIYF.

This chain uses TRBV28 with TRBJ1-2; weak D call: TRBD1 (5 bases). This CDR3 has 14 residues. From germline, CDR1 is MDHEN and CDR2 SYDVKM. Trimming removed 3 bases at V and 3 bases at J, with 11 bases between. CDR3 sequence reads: CASSLPGTDYGYTF. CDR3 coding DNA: TGTGCCAGCAGTTTGCCCGGGACGGACTATGGCTACACCTTC.

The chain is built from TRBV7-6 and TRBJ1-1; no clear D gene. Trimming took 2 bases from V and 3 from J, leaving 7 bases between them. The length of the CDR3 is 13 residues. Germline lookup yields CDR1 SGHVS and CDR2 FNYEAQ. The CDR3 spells CASSLKEDTEAFF. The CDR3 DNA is TGTGCCAGCAGCTTAAAGGAGGACACTGAAGCTTTCTTT.

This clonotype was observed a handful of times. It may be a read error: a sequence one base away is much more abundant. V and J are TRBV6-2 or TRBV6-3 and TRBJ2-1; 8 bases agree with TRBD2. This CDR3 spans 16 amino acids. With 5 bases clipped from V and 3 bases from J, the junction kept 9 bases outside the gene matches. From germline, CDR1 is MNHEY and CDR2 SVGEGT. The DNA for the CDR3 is TGTGCCAGCAGTCCTAGAAGCGGGAGTTTCTACAATGAGCAGTTCTTC. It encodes CASSPRSGSFYNEQFF.

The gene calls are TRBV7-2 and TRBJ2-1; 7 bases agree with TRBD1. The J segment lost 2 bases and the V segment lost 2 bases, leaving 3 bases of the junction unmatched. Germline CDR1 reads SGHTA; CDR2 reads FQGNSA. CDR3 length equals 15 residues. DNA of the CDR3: TGTGCCAGCAGCTTAACCGGGACAGCCTACAATGAGCAGTTCTTC. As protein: CASSLTGTAYNEQFF.